Each of the 18 T cell receptor beta chains below was sequenced from the same sample in a study of T cell responses to AZD1222 COVID-19 vaccine. TCRdb's table, derived via immunoSEQ multiplex PCR, lists solely in-frame clones and lacks some. The table shows some 83,000 clones, with 86% occurring only once. The sequenced sample was peripheral blood, obtained on day 0 of AZD1222 vaccination. These receptors came from an adult in good health.

The chain combines TRBV27 with TRBJ2-5; tentatively, D is TRBD2 (6 bases). Trimming shortened V by 2 bases and J by 6 bases, and 13 bases separated the two germline ends. From germline, CDR1 is MNHEY and CDR2 SMNVEV (reference sequence). This CDR3 comprises 14 residues. CDR3 sequence: CASSLGLSHKTQYF. CDR3 DNA sequence: TGTGCCAGCAGTTTAGGACTATCACATAAGACCCAGTACTTC.

This clone was seen a single time. The rearrangement joins TRBV5-4 to TRBJ1-3; TRBD1 matches at 7 bases. V lost 4 bases and J lost 0; bases outside the gene matches: 4. The germline V gene encodes CDR1 SGHNT and CDR2 YYREEE (reference sequence). The CDR3 runs 15 residues. CDR3 nucleotides: TGTGCCAGCAGCCTAGACAGGGCCTCTGGAAACACCATATATTTT. This sequence encodes CASSLDRASGNTIYF.

This chain uses TRBV29-1 with TRBJ2-3; no clear D gene. The germline gives CDR1 SQVTM, CDR2 ANQGSEA. Trimming cost V 6 bases and J 5 bases, with 9 bases left between them. The CDR3 totals 11 residues. This CDR3 reads CSVHDGDTQYF. In nucleotides, the CDR3 is TGCAGCGTCCACGACGGAGATACGCAGTATTTT.

This sequence joins TRBV2 and TRBJ1-6; 7 positions agree with TRBD1. The CDR3 is 15 amino acids. The germline CDR1 and CDR2 sequences are SNHLY and FYNNEI. The V gene end was trimmed by 7 bases and the J gene end by 7 bases; junction bases not matched to a gene: 10. DNA for the CDR3: TGTGCCAGCACCGAGGGGGCAGGGAAAAATTCACCCCTCCACTTT. It translates to CASTEGAGKNSPLHF.

The rearrangement links TRBV18 to TRBJ1-5; D is undetermined. With 1 base removed from V and 1 base from J, the gap between germline ends came to 11 bases. CDR3 length equals 16 residues. The germline CDR1 and CDR2 sequences are KGHSH and LQKENI. The DNA of the CDR3 is TGTGCCAGCTCACCACTTTCGGACGCAAGCAATCAGCCCCAGCATTTT. Translating it yields CASSPLSDASNQPQHF.

This clone was seen just once. The genes are TRBV9 and TRBJ1-1; the match to TRBD1 covers 7 bases. The CDR3 loop spans 16 amino acids. CDR1 is SGDLS and CDR2 is YYNGEE in the germline V gene. The junction had 7 bases not matched to a gene; V was cut back by 0 bases and J by 2 bases. This CDR3 is CASSVGSTGYNTEAFF. CDR3 coding DNA: TGTGCCAGCAGCGTAGGTTCGACAGGGTACAACACTGAAGCTTTCTTT.

The chain combines TRBV5-4 with TRBJ1-4; D is ambiguous. The CDR3 has 14 amino acids. CDR1 is SGHNT, CDR2 YYREEE, per germline (reference sequence). V was cut by 0 bases and J by 7 bases, with 10 bases left in between. The CDR3 DNA sequence: TGTGCCAGCAGCTTGGATGGCCGCGGTGAAAAACTGTTTTTT. It specifies CASSLDGRGEKLFF.

The gene calls are TRBV30 and TRBJ1-2; D possibly corresponds to TRBD1 (5 bases). The CDR3 extends over 13 amino acids. Germline CDR1 reads GTSNPN; CDR2 reads SVGIG (reference sequence). V gave up 5 bases and J gave up 2 bases, with 12 bases separating them. As DNA, the CDR3 is TGTGCCTGGGAGCCGGCAGGGAACTATGGCTACACCTTC. Protein: CAWEPAGNYGYTF.

The rearrangement links TRBV7-9 to TRBJ2-7; weak D call: TRBD1 (5 bases). The CDR3 is 14 residues long. Germline CDR1 is SEHNR and CDR2 is FQNEAQ (reference sequence). Trimming stripped 7 bases from V and 6 bases from J, with 19 bases between. For the CDR3, the DNA is TGTGCCAGCACCCCAGGGTACGGTCTCGGCGAGCAGTACTTC. It specifies CASTPGYGLGEQYF.

The chain links TRBV7-2 to TRBJ1-1; TRBD1 might be the D (5 bases). The CDR3 sequence is 15 residues long. V was shortened by 5 bases and J by 3 bases, with 16 bases between the two germline ends. Per germline, CDR1 SGHTA and CDR2 FQGNSA. CDR3 sequence (DNA): TGTGCCAGCAGCACCCTACAGGTTTCGGACACTGAAGCTTTCTTT. Translated: CASSTLQVSDTEAFF.

This rearrangement joins TRBV6-5 to TRBJ2-2; D remains ambiguous. The CDR3 length is 14 residues. Germline V gene sequence: CDR1 MNHEY, CDR2 SVGAGI. V lost 4 bases to trimming and J lost 2 bases, with 8 bases between them. This CDR3 reads CASSFNINTGELFF. DNA for the CDR3: TGTGCCAGCAGTTTTAACATCAACACCGGGGAGCTGTTTTTT.

The chain employs TRBV7-2 and TRBJ2-7; 13 nucleotides line up with TRBD2. This CDR3 is built from 15 residues. The germline V gene encodes CDR1 SGHTA and CDR2 FQGNSA. Germline trimming cut 5 bases from V and 4 bases from J; bases unmatched to any gene: 5. The CDR3 region has the DNA TGTGCCAGCAGCACGACTAGCGGGGGGTCATACGAGCAGTACTTC. Translated: CASSTTSGGSYEQYF.

The chain links TRBV18 to TRBJ2-2, with 7 bases lining up with TRBD1. This CDR3 is built from 16 residues. Germline CDR1 KGHSH, CDR2 LQKENI. V was pared by 4 bases and J by 1 base, with 6 bases of the junction left unmatched. The CDR3 is CASSLGTAVNTGELFF. As DNA, the CDR3 is TGTGCCAGCTCACTCGGGACAGCCGTGAACACCGGGGAGCTGTTTTTT.

The V and J genes are TRBV3-1 (or the pseudogene TRBV3-2) and TRBJ1-1; 12 positions agree with TRBD1. This CDR3 comprises 16 residues. CDR1 and CDR2 (germline): LGHDT, YNNKEL (reference sequence). Trimming took 6 bases from V and 6 from J; bases not matched to a gene: 11. The CDR3 nucleotides read TGTGCCAGCAGGCCGGGACAGGGGGCAGGCGGGGCTGAAGCTTTCTTT. This translates into CASRPGQGAGGAEAFF.

CDR3 in DNA: TGTGCCACCAGCAGTTACGGAGGGACAGCCTATGGCTACACCTTC. This gives the protein CATSSYGGTAYGYTF. The gene calls are TRBV15 and TRBJ1-2; 7 positions agree with TRBD1. CDR3 length equals 15 residues. The junction had 8 bases not matched to a gene; V was cut back by 3 bases and J by 4 bases. CDR1 is LNHNV and CDR2 is YYDKDF in the germline V gene (reference sequence).

This clone was seen a handful of times. This chain uses TRBV27 with TRBJ1-2; possible D gene TRBD1, 5 bases. CDR1 is MNHEY and CDR2 is SMNVEV in the germline V gene (reference sequence). Trimming stripped 2 bases from V and 5 bases from J, with 12 bases between. CDR3 size: 14 residues. Written as DNA, the CDR3 is TGTGCCAGCAGTTTAGGCGGGACCACTTATGGCTACACCTTC. The encoded protein is CASSLGGTTYGYTF.

The genes are TRBV6-6 and TRBJ1-4, with a weak D call TRBD1 (5 bases). Germline V gene sequence: CDR1 MNHNY, CDR2 SVGAGI (reference sequence). V shed 6 bases and J shed 3 bases, with 14 bases lying between them. The CDR3 is 15 amino acids. The CDR3 region has the DNA TGTGCCAGCAGCGGGTGGAGGGGATCTAATGAAAAACTGTTTTTT. Residues: CASSGWRGSNEKLFF.

This clone was seen a single time. This chain joins TRBV7-9 and TRBJ1-2; the D is unclear. V was pared by 4 bases and J by 3 bases, with 9 bases between. Germline V gene lookup returns CDR1 SEHNR and CDR2 FQNEAQ (reference sequence). The CDR3 loop spans 13 amino acids. CDR3 amino acids: CASSSGGYYGYTF. CDR3 in DNA: TGTGCCAGCAGCTCGGGAGGGTACTATGGCTACACCTTC.